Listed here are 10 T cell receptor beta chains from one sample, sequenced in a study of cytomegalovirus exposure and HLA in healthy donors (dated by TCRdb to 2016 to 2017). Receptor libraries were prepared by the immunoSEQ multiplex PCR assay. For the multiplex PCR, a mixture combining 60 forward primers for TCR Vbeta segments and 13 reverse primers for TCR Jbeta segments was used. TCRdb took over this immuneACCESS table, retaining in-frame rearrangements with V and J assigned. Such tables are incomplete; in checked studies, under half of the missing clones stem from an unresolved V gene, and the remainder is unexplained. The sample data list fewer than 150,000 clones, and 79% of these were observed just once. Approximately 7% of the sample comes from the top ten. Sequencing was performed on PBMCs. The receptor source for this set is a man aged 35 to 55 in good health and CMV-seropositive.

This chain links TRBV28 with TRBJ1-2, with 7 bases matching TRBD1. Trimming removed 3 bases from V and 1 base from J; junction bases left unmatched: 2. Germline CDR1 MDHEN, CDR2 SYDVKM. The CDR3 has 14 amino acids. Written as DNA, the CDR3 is TGTGCCAGCAGTTTTGACAGGGTTAACTATGGCTACACCTTC. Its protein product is CASSFDRVNYGYTF.

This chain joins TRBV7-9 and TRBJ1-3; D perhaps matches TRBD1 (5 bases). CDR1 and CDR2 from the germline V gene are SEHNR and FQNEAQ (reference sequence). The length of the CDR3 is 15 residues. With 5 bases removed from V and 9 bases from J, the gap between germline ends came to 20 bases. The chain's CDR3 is CASSPRTDTFSTIYF. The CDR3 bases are TGTGCCAGCAGCCCCCGGACGGACACTTTTAGCACCATATATTTT.

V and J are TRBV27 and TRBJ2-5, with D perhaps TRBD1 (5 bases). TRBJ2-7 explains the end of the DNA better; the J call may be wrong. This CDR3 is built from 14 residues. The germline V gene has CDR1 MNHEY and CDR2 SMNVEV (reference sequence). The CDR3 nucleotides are TGTGCCAGCAGTTTCCAGGACACCCTCTACGAGCAGTACTTC. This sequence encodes CASSFQDTLYEQYF.

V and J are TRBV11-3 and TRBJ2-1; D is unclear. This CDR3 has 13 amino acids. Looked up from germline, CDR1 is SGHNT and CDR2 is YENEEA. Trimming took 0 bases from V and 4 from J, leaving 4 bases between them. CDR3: CASSLEEYNEQFF. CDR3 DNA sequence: TGTGCCAGCAGCTTAGAGGAGTACAATGAGCAGTTCTTC.

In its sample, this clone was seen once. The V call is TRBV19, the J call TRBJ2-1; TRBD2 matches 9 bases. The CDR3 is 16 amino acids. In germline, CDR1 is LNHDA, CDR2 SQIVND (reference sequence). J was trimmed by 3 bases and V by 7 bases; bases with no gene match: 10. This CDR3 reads CASTWGAGGLYNEQFF. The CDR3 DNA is TGTGCCAGTACGTGGGGAGCGGGAGGCCTCTACAATGAGCAGTTCTTC.

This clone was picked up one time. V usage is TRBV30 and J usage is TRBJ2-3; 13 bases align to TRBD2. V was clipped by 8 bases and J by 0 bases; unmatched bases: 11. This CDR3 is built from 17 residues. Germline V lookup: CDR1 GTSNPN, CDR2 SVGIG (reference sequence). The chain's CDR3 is CARMGTSGTVSTDTQYF. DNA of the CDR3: TGTGCCAGGATGGGGACTAGCGGGACAGTGAGCACAGATACGCAGTATTTT.

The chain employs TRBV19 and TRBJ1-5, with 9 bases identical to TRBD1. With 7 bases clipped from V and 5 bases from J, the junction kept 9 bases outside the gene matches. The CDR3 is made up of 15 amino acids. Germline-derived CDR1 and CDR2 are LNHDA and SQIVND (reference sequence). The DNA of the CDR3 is TGTGCCAGTACCATCGGGGACAGGGACCATCAGCCCCAGCATTTT. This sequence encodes CASTIGDRDHQPQHF.

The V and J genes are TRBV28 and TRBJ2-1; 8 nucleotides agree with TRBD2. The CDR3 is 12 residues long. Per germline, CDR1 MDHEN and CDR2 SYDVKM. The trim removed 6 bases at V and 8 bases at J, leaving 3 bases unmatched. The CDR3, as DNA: TGTGCCAGCAGATCGACTAGCGATGAGCAGTTCTTC. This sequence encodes CASRSTSDEQFF.

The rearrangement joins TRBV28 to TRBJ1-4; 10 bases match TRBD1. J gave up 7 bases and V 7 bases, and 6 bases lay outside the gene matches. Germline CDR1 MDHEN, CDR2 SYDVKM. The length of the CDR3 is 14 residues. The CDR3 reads CASKTGQGSEKLFF. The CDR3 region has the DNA TGTGCCAGCAAAACGGGACAGGGGAGTGAAAAACTGTTTTTT.

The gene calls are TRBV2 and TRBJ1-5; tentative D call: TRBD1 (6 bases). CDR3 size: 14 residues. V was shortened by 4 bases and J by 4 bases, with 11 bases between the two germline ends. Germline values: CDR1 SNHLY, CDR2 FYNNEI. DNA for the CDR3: TGTGCCAGCAGTGGGACAGTCCGGAATCAGCCCCAGCATTTT. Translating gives CASSGTVRNQPQHF.